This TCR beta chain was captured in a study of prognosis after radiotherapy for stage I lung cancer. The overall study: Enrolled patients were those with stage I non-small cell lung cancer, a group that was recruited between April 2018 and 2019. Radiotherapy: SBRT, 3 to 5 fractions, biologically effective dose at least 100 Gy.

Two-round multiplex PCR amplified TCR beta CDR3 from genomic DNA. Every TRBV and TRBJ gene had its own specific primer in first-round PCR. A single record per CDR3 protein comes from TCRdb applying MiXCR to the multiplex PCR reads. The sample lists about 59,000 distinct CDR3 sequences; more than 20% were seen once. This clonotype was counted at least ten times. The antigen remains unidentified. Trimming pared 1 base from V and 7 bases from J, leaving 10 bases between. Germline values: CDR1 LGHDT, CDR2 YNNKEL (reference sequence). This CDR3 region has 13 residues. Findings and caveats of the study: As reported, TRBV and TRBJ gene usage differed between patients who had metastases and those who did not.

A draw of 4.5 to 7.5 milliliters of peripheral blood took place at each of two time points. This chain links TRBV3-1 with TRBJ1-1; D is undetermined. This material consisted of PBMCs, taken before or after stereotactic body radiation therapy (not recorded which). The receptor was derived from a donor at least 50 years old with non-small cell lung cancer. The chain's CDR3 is CASSQVGGVEAFF. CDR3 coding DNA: TGTGCCAGCAGCCAAGTTGGTGGTGTTGAAGCTTTCTTT.